A selection of T cell receptor beta chains follows, all from one sample in a study of cytomegalovirus exposure and HLA in healthy donors. TCRdb keeps only in-frame clones here, not all; method: immunoSEQ multiplex PCR. The sample lists around 110,000 clones, 81% occurring once. Sequences were obtained from PBMCs. These receptor sequences come from a woman aged 25 to 45 in good health and CMV-seronegative. Each CDR3 is given with its conserved first and last residue. The order of the fields is clone size, D gene, J gene, V gene, CDR3 DNA, CDR3 protein. D genes are given only for firm matches. Clone size is shown for a subset of rows, as once, few, many or a class of expanded clone.

-	-	TRBJ2-2	TRBV5-1	TGCGCCAGCACCCGAATGGACAGAAGGAACACCGGGGAGCTGTTTTTT	CASTRMDRRNTGELFF
-	-	TRBJ2-1	TRBV28	TGTGCCAGCAACCAGCCTAGTTACGGGAGTAGAGATGAGCAGTTCTTC	CASNQPSYGSRDEQFF
-	TRBD1	TRBJ1-2	TRBV5-1	TGCGCCAGCAGCCCCCGGGACAGGTATAACTATGGCTACACCTTC	CASSPRDRYNYGYTF
once	-	TRBJ2-5	TRBV5-8	TGTGCCAGCAGCATTACAGGAGTTGGGGCCCAGTACTTC	CASSITGVGAQYF
few	-	TRBJ1-2	TRBV11-2	TGTGCCAGCAGCTTAGATCTAACAGGTTCAGTCTATGGCTACACCTTC	CASSLDLTGSVYGYTF
-	TRBD2	TRBJ2-3	TRBV28	TGTGCCAGCAGTTTTACAGGGACTAGCGGGTGGGCGAGCAATACGCAGTATTTT	CASSFTGTSGWASNTQYF
-	-	TRBJ2-3	TRBV9	TGTGCCAGCAGCGTAGAGACAGGCACAGATACGCAGTATTTT	CASSVETGTDTQYF
few	-	TRBJ2-1	TRBV28	TGTGCCAGCCGGGCCTACAATGAGCAGTTCTTC	CASRAYNEQFF
-	TRBD1	TRBJ2-1	TRBV5-5	TGTGCCAGCAGCTTGGAGGACAGGTTCTTTTACAATGAGCAGTTCTTC	CASSLEDRFFYNEQFF
once	TRBD2	TRBJ2-1	TRBV11-2	TGTGCCAGCAGCTTCTCTAGCGGGAGCTACAATGAGCAGTTCTTC	CASSFSSGSYNEQFF
-	-	TRBJ2-3	TRBV5-4	TGTGCCAGCAGCTTGGAAGGGGGACACAATACGCAGTATTTT	CASSLEGGHNTQYF
-	-	TRBJ2-3	TRBV5-1	TGCGCCAGCAGCTTGGCACAGCTCAGCACAGATACGCAGTATTTT	CASSLAQLSTDTQYF
-	TRBD2	TRBJ2-1	TRBV19	TGTGCCAGTAGGGATCACGGACTAGCCTCCTACAATGAGCAGTTCTTC	CASRDHGLASYNEQFF
-	-	TRBJ1-2	TRBV2	TGTGCCAGCAGTGAAGCGCTGACTTCCATTTATGGCTACACCTTC	CASSEALTSIYGYTF
-	TRBD1	TRBJ1-1	TRBV4-2	TGTGCCAGCAGCCCGGACAGGGGGCAGGCTTTCTTT	CASSPDRGQAFF
-	TRBD1	TRBJ1-6	TRBV6-4	TGTGCCAGCAGTGACGGACAGGGTGATTCACCCCTCCACTTT	CASSDGQGDSPLHF
-	TRBD1	TRBJ2-2	TRBV9	TGTGCCAGCAGCCCGTGGACAGGTCTACCCGGGGAGCTGTTTTTT	CASSPWTGLPGELFF
-	TRBD2	TRBJ2-5	TRBV25-1	TGTGCCAGCAGTGACCGGGGGGGTAAAGAGACCCAGTACTTC	CASSDRGGKETQYF
-	-	TRBJ2-6	TRBV19	TGTGCCAGTAAGGCGCTGAGGAACGGGGCCAACGTCCTGACTTTC	CASKALRNGANVLTF
-	-	TRBJ1-1	TRBV4-3	TGCGCCAGCAGCCAAGCCCAGGGAGGCAAGAACACTGAAGCTTTCTTT	CASSQAQGGKNTEAFF
-	-	TRBJ2-2	TRBV25-1	TGTGCCAGCAGTGGGGCAGGAAACACCGGGGAGCTGTTTTTT	CASSGAGNTGELFF
-	-	TRBJ2-3	TRBV19	TGTGCCAGTAGCCCGCGGACGCCTACCCGGGGGGATACGCAGTATTTT	CASSPRTPTRGDTQYF
-	-	TRBJ2-7	TRBV7-9	TGTGCCAGCAGCAGAAGCGGGACAACCTACGAGCAGTACTTC	CASSRSGTTYEQYF
-	-	TRBJ2-2	TRBV7-9	TGTGCCAGCAGCTTAATAGTTGGCGGGGAGCTGTTTTTT	CASSLIVGGELFF
-	-	TRBJ2-2	TRBV29-1	TGCAGCGTAACGAGGGGGACCGGGGAGCTGTTTTTT	CSVTRGTGELFF
-	-	TRBJ1-3	TRBV7-6	TGTGCCAGCAGCTTAGGTCCGTTCTCTGGAAACACCATATATTTT	CASSLGPFSGNTIYF
-	-	TRBJ2-1	TRBV6-1	TGTGCCAGCAGTGAATGGGGGCCGGAGCAGTTCTTC	CASSEWGPEQFF
-	TRBD1	TRBJ1-2	TRBV28	TGTGCCAGCAGTTTATCGGGACAGGGAGATGGCTACACCTTC	CASSLSGQGDGYTF
-	TRBD1	TRBJ2-2	TRBV5-8	TGTGCCAGCAGCCGGACGGACAGGGGGCCTCGCGGGGAGCTGTTTTTT	CASSRTDRGPRGELFF
few	TRBD2	TRBJ2-3	TRBV4-1	TGCGCCAGCAGCCAAGATACGCCGGGACTAGGGAGTTCGGATACGCAGTATTTT	CASSQDTPGLGSSDTQYF
-	TRBD2	TRBJ2-3	TRBV10-1	TGCGCCAGCAGTGAAAATCTAGCGGGAGGCACAGATACGCAGTATTTT	CASSENLAGGTDTQYF
few	-	TRBJ1-5	TRBV25-1	TGTGCCAGCAGTGACAGGGGCAATCAGCCCCAGCATTTT	CASSDRGNQPQHF
-	-	TRBJ2-3	TRBV20-1	TGCAGTGCTCGCGGCACAGATACGCAGTATTTT	CSARGTDTQYF
-	-	TRBJ2-3	TRBV19	TGTGCCAGTAGTATACAGGCGAGCACAGATACGCAGTATTTT	CASSIQASTDTQYF
few	-	TRBJ1-5	TRBV28	TGTGCCAGCAGTTACGGACAGACTTATAGCAATCAGCCCCAGCATTTT	CASSYGQTYSNQPQHF
-	-	TRBJ1-3	TRBV28	TGTGCCAGCAGCCGGGTCAGAAACACCATATATTTT	CASSRVRNTIYF
-	-	TRBJ2-1	TRBV5-1	TGCGCCAGCAGCGGGGGGAGCTCCTACAATGAGCAGTTCTTC	CASSGGSSYNEQFF
-	TRBD1	TRBJ1-1	TRBV18	TGTGCCAGCTCACCTACCGGGGGGGACAGGAACACTGAAGCTTTCTTT	CASSPTGGDRNTEAFF
few	TRBD2	TRBJ2-1	TRBV29-1	TGCAGCGTGGGGGGACTAGCGGGAGTGACGGGAAATGAGCAGTTCTTC	CSVGGLAGVTGNEQFF
-	TRBD2	TRBJ2-1	TRBV27	TGTGCCAGCAGCCCGGGGACTAGCGGGTCCTACAATGAGCAGTTCTTC	CASSPGTSGSYNEQFF
-	TRBD1	TRBJ2-5	TRBV28	TGTGCCAGCGCGACAGGGGGCGATGAGACCCAGTACTTC	CASATGGDETQYF
-	TRBD2	TRBJ2-5	TRBV28	TGTGCCAGCATAAATAGCGGGGGAGAGACCCAGTACTTC	CASINSGGETQYF
few	-	TRBJ2-2	TRBV6-6	TGTGCCAGCATGCCGGGACAAGGAACCGGGGAGCTGTTTTTT	CASMPGQGTGELFF
-	TRBD1	TRBJ1-2	TRBV7-9	TGTGCCAGCAGCTTAGGGACAGGGGGCGGCTGGCACGGCTACACCTTC	CASSLGTGGGWHGYTF
few	-	TRBJ2-3	TRBV5-1	TGCGCCAGCAGCTTGGGTGGGCGAGTTACAGATACGCAGTATTTT	CASSLGGRVTDTQYF
-	-	TRBJ1-1	TRBV7-3	TGTGCCAGCAGCTCAGGACAGCTCACTGAAGCTTTCTTT	CASSSGQLTEAFF
-	-	TRBJ2-7	TRBV6-1	TGTGCCAGCAGTGCCCACAGAACCCGAAGCTCCTACGAGCAGTACTTC	CASSAHRTRSSYEQYF
-	TRBD1	TRBJ1-1	TRBV28	TGTGCCAGCAGACCAGACAGGGAAAACACTGAAGCTTTCTTT	CASRPDRENTEAFF
-	-	TRBJ1-2	TRBV5-1	TGCGCCAGCAGCTTGGCCCAGGGGGGCTACACCTTC	CASSLAQGGYTF
once	-	TRBJ1-5	TRBV29-1	TGCAGCGTTGGTTCGGACAGTCATAGCAATCAGCCCCAGCATTTT	CSVGSDSHSNQPQHF
-	TRBD1	TRBJ2-7	TRBV29-1	TGCAGCGTTGAAGATCGGGACAGGTCCTACGAGCAGTACTTC	CSVEDRDRSYEQYF
-	-	TRBJ1-5	TRBV4-3	TGCGCCAGCAGCAACAGCAGCCCCCAGCATTTT	CASSNSSPQHF
-	-	TRBJ1-5	TRBV28	TGTGCCAGCAGCCGGACAATAGATCAGCCCCAGCATTTT	CASSRTIDQPQHF
-	TRBD1	TRBJ2-7	TRBV5-8	TGTGCCAGCAGCTTTATGAGACAGGGCTACGAGCAGTACTTC	CASSFMRQGYEQYF